Shown below are 22 T cell receptor beta chains from a single sample sequenced in a study of T cells after yellow fever vaccination. TCRdb passed the 5' RACE reads through MiXCR, listing each CDR3 protein once. The sample records 500,000 to 650,000 distinct CDR3 sequences, about a sixth being singletons. The input for sequencing was PBMCs, taken 5 days after the first yellow fever vaccination. The origin of the receptors is a man in his late teens or twenties who received the YFV17D yellow fever vaccine.

The table lists this clonotype with many counts. V is TRBV4-2 and J is TRBJ1-2, with D possibly TRBD1 on 6 matching bases. The ends were cut back, 3 bases at V and 2 bases at J, with 7 bases in the middle. The CDR3 sequence is 13 residues long. Germline lookup yields CDR1 LGHNA and CDR2 YNFKEQ. Here the CDR3 reads CASSHGQNYGYTF. CDR3 sequence (DNA): TGTGCCAGCAGCCACGGACAGAACTATGGCTACACCTTC.

The chain joins TRBV6-6 to TRBJ2-7; 9 bases fit TRBD2. V was clipped by 6 bases and J by 5 bases; unmatched bases: 11. The CDR3 is made up of 15 amino acids. CDR1 is MNHNY and CDR2 is SVGAGI in the germline V gene (reference sequence). The CDR3 DNA sequence: TGTGCCAGCAGGAGATCCGGGACTAGCAACAACGAGCAGTACTTC. It encodes CASRRSGTSNNEQYF.

The chain combines TRBV6-5 with TRBJ2-2; 11 bases match TRBD2. The CDR3 covers 15 residues. Unmatched junction bases numbered 5, after V lost 4 bases and J lost 7 bases. The germline CDR1 and CDR2 sequences are MNHEY and SVGAGI. The CDR3 sequence: CASSSLAGAYGELFF. The CDR3 DNA is TGTGCCAGCAGTTCACTAGCGGGGGCGTACGGGGAGCTGTTTTTT.

The chain links TRBV27 to TRBJ2-3, with D perhaps matching TRBD1 (5 bases). The CDR3 is 17 amino acids. CDR1 is MNHEY and CDR2 is SMNVEV in the germline V gene (reference sequence). V was clipped by 4 bases and J by 1 base, with 18 bases between them. The CDR3 coding sequence is TGTGCCAGCAGTTACCGACACAGGAGCTTCGGCACAGATACGCAGTATTTT. It codes for CASSYRHRSFGTDTQYF.

This clonotype was observed a few times. CDR3: CASSLEAGGNTDTQYF. CDR3 nucleotide sequence: TGTGCCAGCAGTTTAGAAGCGGGGGGCAACACAGATACGCAGTATTTT. The chain carries TRBV12-3 or TRBV12-4 and TRBJ2-3; 9 bases align to TRBD2. This CDR3 region has 16 residues. V was clipped by 1 base and J by 2 bases; unmatched bases: 4.

This clonotype has only a few counts. The J gene is TRBJ2-3, the V gene TRBV12-3 or TRBV12-4; 8 nucleotides agree with TRBD1. The CDR3 spans 14 residues. The V and J ends lost 6 bases and 3 bases, in that order; junction bases with no gene match: 5. The CDR3 is CASRVRGQTDTQYF. In DNA, the CDR3 is TGTGCCAGCAGGGTCAGGGGGCAAACAGATACGCAGTATTTT.

This clonotype was recorded at least ten times. The V gene is TRBV12-3 or TRBV12-4, the J gene TRBJ2-2; 7 bases map to TRBD1. Losses at the gene ends were 7 bases for V and 0 bases for J; bases not matched to a gene: 8. The CDR3 spans 16 residues. CDR3 DNA sequence: TGTGCCAGCAAGGTGCTAGGGGGCGCGAACACCGGGGAGCTGTTTTTT. This codes for CASKVLGGANTGELFF.

The rearrangement uses TRBV3-1 and TRBJ1-1; D gene ambiguous. With 4 bases removed from V and 11 bases from J, the gap between germline ends came to 20 bases. Germline-derived CDR1 and CDR2 are LGHDT and YNNKEL (reference sequence). There are 14 residues in the CDR3. CDR3 amino acids: CASSPNGRAGDAFF. The CDR3 region has the DNA TGTGCCAGCAGCCCAAACGGGAGGGCCGGCGACGCTTTCTTT.

As regards this clonotype: One base away lies a much larger clone, so this may be a sequencing read error. The V call is TRBV12-3 or TRBV12-4, the J call TRBJ2-5, with D unresolved. This CDR3 comprises 14 residues. DNA of the CDR3: TGTGCCAGCAGTCCCGTGGGGTTCCAACAGACCCAGTACTTC. Its protein is CASSPVGFQQTQYF.

This chain connects TRBV6-2 or TRBV6-3 to TRBJ2-3, with D tentatively TRBD1 (6 bases). The CDR3 spans 14 residues. Germline CDR1 and CDR2: MNHEY and SVGEGT. Trimming left V 4 bases short and J 4 bases short, with 12 bases between. CDR3: CASSLTGMADTQYF. CDR3 DNA sequence: TGTGCCAGCAGTTTAACAGGGATGGCAGATACGCAGTATTTT.

A remark on this clonotype: A much larger clone differs from this one at a single base, so this may be a read error. This chain uses TRBV6-5 with TRBJ1-5; D is undetermined. Germline loops: CDR1 MNHEY, CDR2 SVGAGI. There are 13 residues in the CDR3. The CDR3 bases are TGTGTCAGCAGTTACTTTCGGGATCAGCCCCAGCATTTT. Translated, it gives CVSSYFRDQPQHF.

This clonotype showed up just once. The rearrangement joins TRBV7-9 to TRBJ2-2; 7 bases fit TRBD2. Unmatched junction bases numbered 10, after V lost 6 bases and J lost 3 bases. The CDR3 loop spans 16 amino acids. Germline V lookup: CDR1 SEHNR, CDR2 FQNEAQ (reference sequence). CDR3 residues: CASSLGRARDTGELFF. The DNA for the CDR3 is TGTGCCAGCAGTCTGGGGAGGGCGCGGGACACCGGGGAGCTGTTTTTT.

This clonotype was recorded at least ten times. V gene TRBV4-3 combines with J gene TRBJ2-3; 9 bases fit TRBD2. The CDR3 contains 20 residues. Unmatched junction bases numbered 13, after V lost 0 bases and J lost 0 bases. The V gene's germline CDR1 is LGHNA and CDR2 YSLEER. This CDR3 reads CASSQDSERGDQSSTDTQYF. DNA of the CDR3: TGCGCCAGCAGCCAAGACTCGGAGCGGGGGGACCAATCTAGCACAGATACGCAGTATTTT.

V is TRBV4-3 and J is TRBJ2-1, with 11 bases identical to TRBD2. This CDR3 is 18 amino acids long. Germline assignment: CDR1 LGHNA and CDR2 YSLEER. Unmatched junction bases numbered 10, after V lost 4 bases and J lost 2 bases. The CDR3 region is CASSPLPSGGTTYNEQFF. For the CDR3, the DNA is TGCGCCAGCAGCCCTCTCCCTAGCGGGGGGACAACCTACAATGAGCAGTTCTTC.

This clonotype was observed a handful of times. The CDR3: CASSFWGEKLFF. CDR3 in DNA: TGTGCCAGCAGCTTCTGGGGAGAAAAACTGTTTTTT. This chain links TRBV7-2 with TRBJ1-4; no firm D call. Per the germline V gene, CDR1 is SGHTA and CDR2 is FQGNSA. The V end lost 3 bases, the J end lost 8 bases, and 7 bases lay between the germline ends. CDR3 size: 12 residues.

J is TRBJ2-5 and V is TRBV19, with 9 bases identical to TRBD1. Germline CDR1 is LNHDA and CDR2 is SQIVND (reference sequence). The trim removed 5 bases at V and 5 bases at J, leaving 6 bases unmatched. This CDR3 comprises 14 residues. The CDR3 nucleotides are TGTGCCAGTAGTGACCCGGGACAGGGCGAGACCCAGTACTTC. Its translation is CASSDPGQGETQYF.

The CDR3 DNA is TGCGCCAGCAGCCAAGATCAAACCGAGCAGTTCTTC. It encodes CASSQDQTEQFF. The chain joins TRBV4-1 to TRBJ2-1, with unresolved D. With 0 bases removed from V and 10 bases from J, the gap between germline ends came to 7 bases. There are 12 residues in the CDR3. Germline CDR1 reads MGHRA; CDR2 reads YSYEKL.

This clonotype turned up a few times. This chain connects TRBV19 to TRBJ1-5, with unresolved D. Trimming took 5 bases from V and 7 from J, leaving 12 bases between them. The CDR3 loop spans 13 amino acids. CDR1 is LNHDA, CDR2 SQIVND, per germline (reference sequence). The CDR3 DNA is TGTGCCAGTAGTCCGCCTCTGGTCCAGCCCCAGCATTTT. It specifies CASSPPLVQPQHF.

This clonotype was found many times. The chain joins TRBV18 to TRBJ2-7; D is unresolved. The CDR3 is made up of 13 amino acids. Deletions cut 2 bases from V and 2 bases from J, with 7 bases between. Germline V gives CDR1 KGHSH, CDR2 LQKENI. The CDR3 loop is CASSPGLTYEQYV. The DNA of the CDR3 is TGTGCCAGCTCACCAGGGTTAACCTACGAGCAGTACGTC.

V usage is TRBV10-2 and J usage is TRBJ2-2; TRBD2 matches at 7 bases. Trimming removed 6 bases from V and 6 bases from J; junction bases left unmatched: 4. CDR1 WSHSY and CDR2 SAAADI come from the germline V gene. CDR3 length: 13 residues. This CDR3 is CASRPSGAGELFF. For the CDR3, the DNA is TGCGCCAGCAGACCTAGCGGCGCCGGGGAGCTGTTTTTT.

The chain recombines TRBV6-1 with TRBJ1-4; 7 bases map to TRBD1. The CDR3 consists of 15 residues. V shed 5 bases, J shed 7 bases, and the junction held 10 bases outside the gene matches. Per germline, CDR1 MNHNS and CDR2 SASEGT. CDR3 amino acids: CASSRQPGGTEKLFF. For the CDR3, the DNA is TGTGCCAGCAGTCGACAACCAGGGGGTACTGAAAAACTGTTTTTT.

The chain joins TRBV6-1 to TRBJ2-7, with 8 bases identical to TRBD1. With V trimmed by 6 bases and J by 6 bases, 10 bases remained unmatched. The CDR3 sequence is 14 residues long. Germline CDR1 is MNHNS and CDR2 is SASEGT. Written as DNA, the CDR3 is TGTGCCAGCAGACAGGGGGAATTAACCCCCGAGCAGTACTTC. This encodes CASRQGELTPEQYF.